The 3 T cell receptor beta chains presented below share a single source sample, sequenced in a study of shared clonotypes between healthy human individuals. The method was immunoSEQ multiplex PCR; TCRdb's version includes in-frame clones alone and lacks a portion of them. The data contain about 2.4 million clones, approximately 93% of them singletons. The sample taken for sequencing was naive CD4+ T cells from PBMCs. As for subset: CD45RA+ positively selected. The receptors here all came from a man between 18 and 29 years old in good health. Some clones in this sample may be carry-over from other donors' samples.

This chain uses TRBV2 with TRBJ2-7; weak D call: TRBD1 (5 bases). CDR3 length: 13 amino acids. V shed 7 bases and J shed 5 bases, with 15 bases lying between them. In germline, CDR1 is SNHLY, CDR2 FYNNEI. In nucleotides, the CDR3 is TGTGCCAGCACCATTGAATCAGGGAACGAGCAGTACTTC. This sequence encodes CASTIESGNEQYF.

Concerning this clone itself: The sample has other DNA sequences that encode this CDR3 too. The V gene is TRBV7-8, the J gene TRBJ1-1; D unclear. Germline CDR1 reads SGHVS; CDR2 reads FQNEAQ. V was trimmed by 4 bases and J by 1 base, leaving 1 base between them. The CDR3 runs to 11 residues. The CDR3 is CASSSNTEAFF. The CDR3 DNA reads TGTGCCAGCAGCTCGAACACTGAAGCTTTCTTT.

The chain uses TRBV9 and TRBJ2-2, with 11 bases matching TRBD1. CDR3 size: 16 residues. Germline assignment: CDR1 SGDLS and CDR2 YYNGEE. V dropped 3 bases and J dropped 7; count of bases not matched to a gene: 8. CDR3 region: CASSGQGQGAVGELFF. The CDR3 DNA is TGTGCCAGCAGCGGGCAAGGACAGGGGGCGGTCGGGGAGCTGTTTTTT.